The 2 T cell receptor beta chains given below trace back to one sample, sequenced in a study of blood T cell repertoires in COVID-19. The table came from immunoSEQ multiplex PCR; TCRdb's copy has only in-frame clones and leaves some out. The data contain 250,000 to 350,000 clones, 70% to 90% of them singletons. Input material: peripheral blood. All receptors come from a man between 18 and 29 years old with active or convalescent COVID-19.

This chain links TRBV27 with TRBJ1-2, with D unclear. CDR1 is MNHEY, CDR2 SMNVEV, per germline (reference sequence). The V gene lost 6 bases and the J gene lost 8 bases, with 10 bases spanning the gap. The CDR3 is 11 residues long. The CDR3 loop reads CASRGGKGYTF. Here the CDR3 DNA reads TGTGCCAGCAGAGGAGGAAAGGGCTACACCTTC.

This chain links TRBV28 with TRBJ1-2, with D possibly matching TRBD1 (6 bases). V lost 5 bases to trimming and J lost 5 bases, with 12 bases between them. Germline values: CDR1 MDHEN, CDR2 SYDVKM. CDR3 length: 13 residues. The CDR3 is CASSESRGYGYTF. Written as DNA, the CDR3 is TGTGCCAGCAGTGAATCCAGGGGATATGGCTACACCTTC.